This paragraph covers one TCR beta chain sequence. This sample is drawn from a study of monozygotic twins with inflammatory bowel disease. TCRdb re-called the 5' RACE reads, yielding one record per CDR3 amino acid sequence without DNA. This listing includes some 160,000 distinct CDR3 sequences. CDR3 length equals 19 residues. Germline loops: CDR1 LGHDT, CDR2 YNNKEL (reference sequence). Sequencing was performed on blood. The genes are TRBV3-1 and TRBJ2-4; the D call of TRBD2 rests on TCRdb alone, since no DNA is present to check it. The sequence derives from a human donor with ulcerative colitis or Crohn's disease, or a healthy co-twin of an affected twin (not recorded which). The CDR3 reads CASSQSASGPLRNKNIQYF.